This TCR beta chain was retrieved from a study of cytomegalovirus exposure and HLA in healthy donors. The CDR3 extends over 14 amino acids. V was trimmed by 5 bases and J by 5 bases, leaving 13 bases between them. Germline V lookup: CDR1 LGHNA, CDR2 YSLEER. 60 Vbeta and 13 Jbeta primers were used in PCR. The assay was immunoSEQ multiplex PCR, and TCRdb's table has in-frame clones only and misses some. In the table there are under 200,000 clones, 60% to 85% of which are singletons. The J gene is TRBJ1-5, the V gene TRBV4-3; D perhaps matches TRBD1 (5 bases). The sequence derives from a woman aged 50 to 60 in good health and CMV-seropositive. Specimen: PBMCs. The CDR3 region is CASSYRTGDQPQHF. The CDR3 DNA is TGCGCCAGCAGCTACCGGACGGGGGATCAGCCCCAGCATTTT.